This record concerns one TCR beta chain sequence. The table lists this clone with a few counts. The target of this receptor is not known. Qualities for individual bases were not recorded, and no much larger clone is one base off. Receptors were amplified or captured by the immunoSEQ multiplex PCR assay. RNA was extracted from all samples and reverse transcribed into cDNA, which served as template for TCR sequencing. First-strand cDNA was synthesized with SuperScript III using a 2:1 mix of oligo-dT and random hexamers. A synthetic immune receptor repertoire was used to gauge amplification bias, and whatever bias remained was removed computationally. The source study handled its data this way. Raw reads were preprocessed to remove errors, and CDR3 was defined according to IMGT conventions as the region from the conserved cysteine to phenylalanine. Clonality was computed by normalizing Shannon entropy by log2 of the number of productive unique TCRs and subtracting the result from 1. Whether each scalp clone was CD4 or CD8 was inferred by checking scalp TCRbeta sequences against the CD4 and CD8 repertoires from sorted blood. TCRdb carries this immuneACCESS record with in-frame sequences only. Its versions omit some clonotypes, under half of them owing to an unresolved V gene in the studies checked, with the rest unexplained. V, J and clone size are those of that table, while D and trimming were read from the DNA. The sample table records over 200,000 clones; around three fifths of these occur just once. Approximately 0.45% of the sample comes from the top ten.

These data belong to a study of CD8+ T cells in alopecia areata (dated by TCRdb to the late 2010s). Context from the whole study: Treated patients were enrolled in an open-label pilot trial of oral tofacitinib, 5 to 10 mg twice daily, for moderate-to-severe alopecia areata. Patients stayed on tofacitinib for 6 to 18 months and then had 6 months of follow-up off drug so that delayed response and recurrence could be assessed. To study T cell clonal expansion in alopecia areata, the researchers applied high-throughput TCRbeta sequencing to both the C3H/HeJ mouse model and human patients. Scalp tissue and sorted CD4+ and CD8+ peripheral blood T cells from patchy and totalis/universalis alopecia areata patients and from healthy controls were covered by human TCRbeta sequencing. Biopsies were taken from tofacitinib-treated patients at baseline and at 4 and 24 weeks of treatment, and a later scalp biopsy was taken in several of the tofacitinib-treated patients. Scalp clonality was compared among normal scalp (n=4), patchy alopecia areata scalp (n=8), and alopecia totalis/universalis scalp (n=8). The RNA source kit depended on sample type: the PAXgene miRNA kit for fixed scalp, the miRNeasy kit for PBMCs, and the RNeasy kit for mouse skin. TCRbeta CDR3 regions were amplified by immunoSEQ multiplex PCR with 35 Vbeta forward and 13 Jbeta reverse primers.

What the study reported, not specific to this receptor: Lesional scalp, especially in alopecia totalis/universalis, showed higher clonality and more expanded CD8+ clones than normal scalp, suggesting antigenic drive. TCR sequences shared between patients were less clear than in mice, possibly partly because of HLA diversity in the patient population. Resident alphabeta T cells in normal human skin are also sequenced, complicating scalp TCR repertoire analysis, unlike mouse skin dominated by gammadelta T cells.

The time point label on this specimen signifies: baseline before oral tofacitinib. Lesional scalp punch biopsies and peripheral blood were collected from alopecia areata patients. After PBMCs were isolated by density centrifugation and stained for CD3, CD4 and CD8, a FACSAria was used to sort CD4+ and CD8+ T cells. Specimen: CD4+ T cells sorted from blood, collected at week 0. The receptor was isolated from a human donor with alopecia areata.

The encoded CDR3 is CAGSSYLRMYEQYF. The DNA sequence reads TGTGCCGGCAGTTCCTACCTACGAATGTACGAGCAGTACTTC. The sequence links TRBV30 to TRBJ2-7; no D gene call is confident. Taken from cysteine to phenylalanine, the CDR3 has 14 residues. Only the CDR3 part of the read is kept: 42 bases, read in frame from the first base. V loses 8 bases, J loses 4 bases, and the germline ends lie 21 bases apart. The germline V gene (reference sequence) supplies CDR1 GTSNPN and CDR2 SVGIG.